Detailed here is one T cell receptor beta chain. Its antigen remains unknown. Without the conserved terminal phenylalanine or tryptophan, this CDR3 likely stems from a read error. CDR1 and CDR2 (germline): SGHAT, FQDESV (reference sequence). The CDR3 loop spans 16 amino acids. This entry is derived from a study of tumor-infiltrating lymphocytes in primary liver carcinoma. Study as a whole: Tumors measured 4.2 to 10 cm and were stage T1-T3 N0M0. Study-level points and caveats: The proportion of top clones found throughout all five tumor regions was only about 7.5-24%.

From around 18-30 mg of unsorted bulk tissue, DNA and RNA were co-extracted together. The study found over 90% viable tumor cells in every tumor sample. TCR beta cDNA came from around 0.5 ug total RNA, primed with a constant-region primer. Slightly modified ARM-PCR, run as three nested multiplex PCR rounds, produced the TCR beta libraries. Forward primers for TRBV1-TRBV30 and a C-beta reverse primer served the first two PCR rounds, at about 9 cycles each. TCRdb passed the multiplex PCR reads through MiXCR, listing each CDR3 protein once. Of more than 85,000 distinct CDR3 sequences in the sample, roughly four fifths were seen once.

The sequence came from a man aged 40-49 years with primary liver carcinoma and hepatitis B virus infection. Sequencing input: liver tumor tissue from sampling region 3. The subset: tumor region T3, left-lateral pole. This chain links TRBV11-1 with TRBJ1-3; D is unresolved. CDR3 DNA sequence: TGTGCCAGCAGCCCACCCTCCGGGGTGAGTGGAAGCACCATATATTGT. Translating it yields CASSPPSGVSGSTIYC.